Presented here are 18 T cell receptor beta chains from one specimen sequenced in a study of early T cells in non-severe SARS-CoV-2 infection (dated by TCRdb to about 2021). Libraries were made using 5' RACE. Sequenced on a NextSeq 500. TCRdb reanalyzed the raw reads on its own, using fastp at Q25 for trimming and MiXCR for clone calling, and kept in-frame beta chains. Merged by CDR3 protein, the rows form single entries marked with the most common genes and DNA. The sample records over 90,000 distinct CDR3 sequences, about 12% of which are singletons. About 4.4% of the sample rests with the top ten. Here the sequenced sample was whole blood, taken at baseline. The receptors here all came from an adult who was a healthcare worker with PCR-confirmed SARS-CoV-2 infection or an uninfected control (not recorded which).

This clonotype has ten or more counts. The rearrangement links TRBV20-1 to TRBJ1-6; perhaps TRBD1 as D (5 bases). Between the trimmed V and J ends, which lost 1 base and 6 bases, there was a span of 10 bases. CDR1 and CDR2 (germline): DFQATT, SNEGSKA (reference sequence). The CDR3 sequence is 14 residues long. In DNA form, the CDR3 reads TGCAGTGCTAGAGGCACAGGAGCTAATTCACCCCTCCACTTT. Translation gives CSARGTGANSPLHF.

The CDR3: CATTPEAATNEKLFF. Written as DNA, the CDR3 is TGTGCCACCACCCCGGAGGCTGCAACTAATGAAAAACTGTTTTTT. The rearrangement links TRBV2 to TRBJ1-4; no firm D call. The germline CDR1 and CDR2 sequences are SNHLY and FYNNEI. The ends were cut back, 10 bases at V and 0 bases at J, with 15 bases in the middle. This CDR3 spans 15 amino acids.

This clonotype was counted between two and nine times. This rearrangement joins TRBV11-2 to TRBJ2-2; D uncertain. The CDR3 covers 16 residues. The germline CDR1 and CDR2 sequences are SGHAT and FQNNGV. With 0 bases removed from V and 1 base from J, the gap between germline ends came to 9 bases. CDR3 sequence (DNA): TGTGCCAGCAGCTTAGAGGGCGGAAAGAACACCGGGGAGCTGTTTTTT. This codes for CASSLEGGKNTGELFF.

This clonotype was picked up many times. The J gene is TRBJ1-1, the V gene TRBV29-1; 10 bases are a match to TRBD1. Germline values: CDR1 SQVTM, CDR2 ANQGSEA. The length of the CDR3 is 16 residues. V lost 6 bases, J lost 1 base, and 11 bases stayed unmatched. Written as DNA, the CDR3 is TGCAGCGTCACCTTCGTCCGGGACAGGGGGAACACTGAAGCTTTCTTT. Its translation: CSVTFVRDRGNTEAFF.

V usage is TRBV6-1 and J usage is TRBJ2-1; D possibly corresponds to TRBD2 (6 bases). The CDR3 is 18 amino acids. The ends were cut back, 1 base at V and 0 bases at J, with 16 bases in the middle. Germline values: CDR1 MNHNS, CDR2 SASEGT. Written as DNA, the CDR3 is TGTGCCAGCAGTGAAGGGAGGAGGGCCGCCAGCTCCTACAATGAGCAGTTCTTC. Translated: CASSEGRRAASSYNEQFF.

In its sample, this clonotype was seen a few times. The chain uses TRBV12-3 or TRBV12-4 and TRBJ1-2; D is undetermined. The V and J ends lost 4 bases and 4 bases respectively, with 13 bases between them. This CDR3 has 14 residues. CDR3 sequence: CASSSIGRAYGYTF. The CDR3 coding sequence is TGTGCCAGCAGTTCCATAGGTCGGGCCTATGGCTACACCTTC.

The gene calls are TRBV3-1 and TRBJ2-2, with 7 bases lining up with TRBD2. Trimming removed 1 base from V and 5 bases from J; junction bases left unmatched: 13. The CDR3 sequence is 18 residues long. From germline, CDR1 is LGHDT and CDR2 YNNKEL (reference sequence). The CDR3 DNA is TGTGCCAGCAGCCAAGTTCGGGGACTAAGATTAGCTACCGGGGAGCTGTTTTTT. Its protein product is CASSQVRGLRLATGELFF.

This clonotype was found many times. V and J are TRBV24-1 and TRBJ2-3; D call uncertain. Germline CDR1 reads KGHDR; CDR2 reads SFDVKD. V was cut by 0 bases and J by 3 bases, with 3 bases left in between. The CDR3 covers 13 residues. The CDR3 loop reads CATSDLSTDTQYF. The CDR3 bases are TGTGCCACCAGTGATTTGTCGACAGATACGCAGTATTTT.

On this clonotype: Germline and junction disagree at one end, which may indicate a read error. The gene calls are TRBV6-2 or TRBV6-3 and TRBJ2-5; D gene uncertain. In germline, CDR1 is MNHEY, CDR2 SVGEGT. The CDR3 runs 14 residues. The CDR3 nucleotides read TGTGCCAGCACTTACAGCTCCTACCAAGAGACCCAGTACTTC. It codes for CASTYSSYQETQYF.

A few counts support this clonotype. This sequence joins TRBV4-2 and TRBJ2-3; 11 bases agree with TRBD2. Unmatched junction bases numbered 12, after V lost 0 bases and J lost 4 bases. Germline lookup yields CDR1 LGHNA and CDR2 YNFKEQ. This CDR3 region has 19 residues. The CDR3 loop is CASSQDLYNSGRAADTQYF. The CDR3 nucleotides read TGTGCCAGCAGCCAAGATCTGTATAATAGCGGGAGGGCCGCAGATACGCAGTATTTT.

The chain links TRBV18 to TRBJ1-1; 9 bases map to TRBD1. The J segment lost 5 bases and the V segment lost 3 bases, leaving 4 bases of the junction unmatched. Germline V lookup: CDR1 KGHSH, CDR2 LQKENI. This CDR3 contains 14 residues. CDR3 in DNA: TGTGCCAGCTCACCGGGACAGGGATGGACTGAAGCTTTCTTT. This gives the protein CASSPGQGWTEAFF. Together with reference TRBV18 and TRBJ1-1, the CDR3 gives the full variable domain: NAGVMQNPRHLVRRRGQEARLRCSPMKGHSHVYWYRQLPEEGLKFMVYLQKENIIDESGMPKERFSAEFPKEGPSILRIQQVVRGDSAAYFCASSPGQGWTEAFFGQGTRLTVV.

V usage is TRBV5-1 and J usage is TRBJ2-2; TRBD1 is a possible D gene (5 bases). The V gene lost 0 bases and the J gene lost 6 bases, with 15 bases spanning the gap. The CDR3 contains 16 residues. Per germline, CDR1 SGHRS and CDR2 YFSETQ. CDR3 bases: TGCGCCAGCAGCTTGGAAGGGGCTCCGATAGCCGGGGAGCTGTTTTTT. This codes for CASSLEGAPIAGELFF. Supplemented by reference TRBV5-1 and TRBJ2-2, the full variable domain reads KAGVTQTPRYLIKTRGQQVTLSCSPISGHRSVSWYQQTPGQGLQFLFEYFSETQRNKGNFPGRFSGRQFSNSRSEMNVSTLELGDSALYLCASSLEGAPIAGELFFGEGSRLTVL.

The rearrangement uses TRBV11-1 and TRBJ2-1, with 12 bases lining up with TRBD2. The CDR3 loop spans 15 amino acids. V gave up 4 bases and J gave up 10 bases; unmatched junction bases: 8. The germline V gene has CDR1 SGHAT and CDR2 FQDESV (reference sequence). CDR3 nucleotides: TGTGCCAGCAGCTACGGACTAGCGGGAAGGCAGGAGCAGTTCTTC. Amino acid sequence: CASSYGLAGRQEQFF.

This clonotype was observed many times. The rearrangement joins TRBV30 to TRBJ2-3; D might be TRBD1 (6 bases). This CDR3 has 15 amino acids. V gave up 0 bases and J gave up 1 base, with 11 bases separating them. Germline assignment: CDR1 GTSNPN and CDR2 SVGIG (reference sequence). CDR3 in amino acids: CAWSVGRGGTDTQYF. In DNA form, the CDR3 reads TGTGCCTGGAGTGTCGGCAGGGGCGGCACAGATACGCAGTATTTT.

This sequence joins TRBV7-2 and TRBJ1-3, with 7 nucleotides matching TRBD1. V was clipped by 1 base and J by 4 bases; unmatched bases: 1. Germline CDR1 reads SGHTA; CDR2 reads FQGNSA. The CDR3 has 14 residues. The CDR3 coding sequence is TGTGCCAGCAGCTTAGGGGGACAGGGAAACACCATATATTTT. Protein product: CASSLGGQGNTIYF.

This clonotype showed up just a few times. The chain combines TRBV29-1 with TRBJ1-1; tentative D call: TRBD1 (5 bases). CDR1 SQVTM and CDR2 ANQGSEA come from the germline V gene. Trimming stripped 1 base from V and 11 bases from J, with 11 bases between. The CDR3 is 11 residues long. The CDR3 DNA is TGCAGCGTTGAAGCCGCCCGGGGGGCTTTCTTT. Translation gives CSVEAARGAFF.

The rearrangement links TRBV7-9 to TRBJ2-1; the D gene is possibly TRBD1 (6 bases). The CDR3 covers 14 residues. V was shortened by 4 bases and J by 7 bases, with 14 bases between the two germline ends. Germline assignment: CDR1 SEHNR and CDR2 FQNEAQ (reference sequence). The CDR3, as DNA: TGTGCCAGCAGCTATCGGACAGAGAGAAATGAGCAGTTCTTC. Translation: CASSYRTERNEQFF.

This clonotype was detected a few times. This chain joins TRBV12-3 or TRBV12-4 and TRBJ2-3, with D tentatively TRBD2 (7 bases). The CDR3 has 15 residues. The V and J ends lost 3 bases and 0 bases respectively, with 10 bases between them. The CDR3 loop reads CASSFGGQSTDTQYF. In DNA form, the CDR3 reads TGTGCCAGCAGTTTCGGGGGGCAAAGCACAGATACGCAGTATTTT.